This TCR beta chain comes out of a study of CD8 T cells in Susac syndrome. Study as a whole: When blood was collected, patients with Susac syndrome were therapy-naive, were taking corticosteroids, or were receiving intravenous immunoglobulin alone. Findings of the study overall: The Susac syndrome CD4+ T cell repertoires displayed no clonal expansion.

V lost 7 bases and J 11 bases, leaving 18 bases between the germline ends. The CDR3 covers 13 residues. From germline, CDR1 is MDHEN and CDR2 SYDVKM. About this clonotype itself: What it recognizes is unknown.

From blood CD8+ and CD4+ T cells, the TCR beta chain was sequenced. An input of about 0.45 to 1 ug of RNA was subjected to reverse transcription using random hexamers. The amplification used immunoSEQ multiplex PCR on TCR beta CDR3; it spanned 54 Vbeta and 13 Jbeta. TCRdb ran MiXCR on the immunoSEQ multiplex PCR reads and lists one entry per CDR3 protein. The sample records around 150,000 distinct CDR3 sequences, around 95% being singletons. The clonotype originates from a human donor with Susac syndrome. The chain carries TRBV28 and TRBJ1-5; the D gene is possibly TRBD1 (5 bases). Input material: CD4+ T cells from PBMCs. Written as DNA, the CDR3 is TGTGCCAGCACCTGGGGCCATGGTGGTGCCCAGCATTTT. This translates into CASTWGHGGAQHF.